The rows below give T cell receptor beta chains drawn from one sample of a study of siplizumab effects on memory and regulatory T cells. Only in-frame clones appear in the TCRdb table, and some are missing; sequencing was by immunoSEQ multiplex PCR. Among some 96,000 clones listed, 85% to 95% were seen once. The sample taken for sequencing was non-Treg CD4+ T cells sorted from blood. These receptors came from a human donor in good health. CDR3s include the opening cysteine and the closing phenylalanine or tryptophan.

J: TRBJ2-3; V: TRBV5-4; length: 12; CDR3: CASSLDTDTQYF
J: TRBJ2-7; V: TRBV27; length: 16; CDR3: CASSFALGQTSYEQYF
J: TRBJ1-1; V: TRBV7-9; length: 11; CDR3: CASSLNTEAFF
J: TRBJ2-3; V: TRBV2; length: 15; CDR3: CASKRLFLITDTQYF
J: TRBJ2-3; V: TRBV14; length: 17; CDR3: CASSQDQGGLYTDTQYF
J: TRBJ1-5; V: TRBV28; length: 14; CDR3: CASSTHPGNQPQHF
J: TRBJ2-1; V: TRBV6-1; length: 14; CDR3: CASSEQGARNEQFF
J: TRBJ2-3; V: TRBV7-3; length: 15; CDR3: CASRRTGTSTDTQYF
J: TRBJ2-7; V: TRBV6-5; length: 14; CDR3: CASRNLGGEGEQYF
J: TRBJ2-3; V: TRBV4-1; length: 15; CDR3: CASRTTSGRTDTQYF
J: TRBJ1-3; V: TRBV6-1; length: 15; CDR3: CASSGRGPDGNTIYF
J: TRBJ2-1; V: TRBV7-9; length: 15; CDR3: CASSRTSGWYNEQFF
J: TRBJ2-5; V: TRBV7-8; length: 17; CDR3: CASSSSLAGRLQETQYF
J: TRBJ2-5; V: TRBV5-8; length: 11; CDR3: CATRGVETQYF
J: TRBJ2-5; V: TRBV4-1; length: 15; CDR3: CASSQDVGGPETQYF
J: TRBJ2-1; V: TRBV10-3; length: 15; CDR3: CAISSTGSSYNEQFF
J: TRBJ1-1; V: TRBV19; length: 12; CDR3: CASSIRGGEAFF
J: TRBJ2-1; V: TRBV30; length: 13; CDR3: CAGLAPAPNEQFF
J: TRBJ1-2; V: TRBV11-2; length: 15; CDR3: CASSPRVGGSDGYTF
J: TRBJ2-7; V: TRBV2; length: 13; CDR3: CAGGTGGSYEQYF
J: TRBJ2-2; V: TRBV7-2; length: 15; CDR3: CASSSTSGTTGELFF
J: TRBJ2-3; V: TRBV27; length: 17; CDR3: CASSSADSRASTDTQYF
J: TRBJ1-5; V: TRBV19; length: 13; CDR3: CASAGTGNQPQHF
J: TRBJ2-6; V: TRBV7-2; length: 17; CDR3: CASRKAGTSSGANVLTF
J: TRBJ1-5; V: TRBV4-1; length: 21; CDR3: CASSQHFPSRGLGGSNQPQHF
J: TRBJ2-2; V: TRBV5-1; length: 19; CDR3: CASSPQGLAGGLNTGELFF
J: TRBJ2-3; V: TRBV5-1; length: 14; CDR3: CASSLRSETDTQYF
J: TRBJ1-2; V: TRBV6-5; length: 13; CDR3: CASSRDVYYGYTF
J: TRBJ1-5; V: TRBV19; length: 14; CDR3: CASSLQGLNQPQHF
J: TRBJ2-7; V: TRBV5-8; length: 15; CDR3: CASSKYTGANYEQYF
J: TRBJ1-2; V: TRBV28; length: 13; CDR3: CASRLGTVYGYTF
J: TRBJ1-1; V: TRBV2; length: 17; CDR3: CASSEEVGVFRGTEAFF
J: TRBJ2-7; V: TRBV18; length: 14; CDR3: CASSPGQGPYEQYF
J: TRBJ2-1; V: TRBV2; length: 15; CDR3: CASSEAGLADNEQFF
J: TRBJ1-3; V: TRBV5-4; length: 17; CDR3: CASSLGQGQSSGNTIYF
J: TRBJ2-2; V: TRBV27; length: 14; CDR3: CASTTYGGTGELFF
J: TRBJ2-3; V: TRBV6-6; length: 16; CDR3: CASSRGLATGTDTQYF
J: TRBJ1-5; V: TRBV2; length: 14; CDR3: CASNINRADQPQHF
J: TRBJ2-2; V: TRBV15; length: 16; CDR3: CATSRTSGMNTGELFF
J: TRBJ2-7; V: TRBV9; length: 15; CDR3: CASSVGWQMGAEQYF
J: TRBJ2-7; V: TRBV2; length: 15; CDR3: CASSPTGLLNHEQYF
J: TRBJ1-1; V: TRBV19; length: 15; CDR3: CASSKAGLSGAEAFF
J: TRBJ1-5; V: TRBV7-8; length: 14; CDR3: CASSLVTGGQPQHF
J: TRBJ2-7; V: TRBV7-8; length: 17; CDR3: CASSSLPGQKRSYEQYF
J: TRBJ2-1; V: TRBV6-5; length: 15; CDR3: CASSYQIAGVNEQFF
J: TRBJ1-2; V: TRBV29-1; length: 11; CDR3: CSVGDTYGYTF
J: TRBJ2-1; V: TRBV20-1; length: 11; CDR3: CSPMLRDEQFF
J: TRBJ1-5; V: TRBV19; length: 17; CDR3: CASSITGGANLGQPQHF
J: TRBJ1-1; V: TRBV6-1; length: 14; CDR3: CASSERQGNTEAFF
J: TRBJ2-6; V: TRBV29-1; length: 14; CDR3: CSVDAGYGANVLTF
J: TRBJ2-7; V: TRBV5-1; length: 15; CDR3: CASSLVGTSAYEQYF
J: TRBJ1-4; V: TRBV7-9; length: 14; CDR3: CASSSGVANEKLFF
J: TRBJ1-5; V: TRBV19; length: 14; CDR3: CASSSTGGNQPQHF
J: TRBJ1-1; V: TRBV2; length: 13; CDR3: CASTPDRGTEAFF
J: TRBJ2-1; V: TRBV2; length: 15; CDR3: CASRSRDGGYDEQFF
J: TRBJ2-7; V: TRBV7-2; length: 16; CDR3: CASSLSVGQVWLEQYF
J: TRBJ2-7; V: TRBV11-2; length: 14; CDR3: CASNPGRVFYEQYF
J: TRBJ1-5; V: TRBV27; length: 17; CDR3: CASSPRSNRVSNQPQHF
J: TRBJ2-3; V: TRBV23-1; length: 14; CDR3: CASSQTGLADTQYF